This T cell receptor (beta chain) originates from a study of T cell responses to AZD1222 COVID-19 vaccine. Overall study results and limits: Among spike-specific TCRs, nearly half reportedly target unmutated variant regions. Most donors were white British, females outnumbered males, and clonal diversity was possibly underestimated. There were vaccine-associated CD4 TCRs across spike, dominant at 160-218 and 743-854.

Some clones are missing from TCRdb's copy, which holds only in-frame ones; the method was immunoSEQ multiplex PCR. The table records 75,000 to 90,000 clones, around 73% of them present only once. Concerning this clone: The target antigen is unknown.

The CDR3 loop spans 15 amino acids. Germline V lookup: CDR1 SGHRS, CDR2 YFSETQ. Trimming stripped 5 bases from V and 1 base from J, with 15 bases between. The chain uses TRBV5-1 and TRBJ1-1, with no clear D. The receptor was isolated from an adult in good health. The sample here was peripheral blood, taken on day 0 of AZD1222 vaccination. The CDR3 sequence: CASSSRWAGNTEAFF. The CDR3 nucleotides are TGCGCCAGCAGTTCCAGGTGGGCAGGGAACACTGAAGCTTTCTTT.